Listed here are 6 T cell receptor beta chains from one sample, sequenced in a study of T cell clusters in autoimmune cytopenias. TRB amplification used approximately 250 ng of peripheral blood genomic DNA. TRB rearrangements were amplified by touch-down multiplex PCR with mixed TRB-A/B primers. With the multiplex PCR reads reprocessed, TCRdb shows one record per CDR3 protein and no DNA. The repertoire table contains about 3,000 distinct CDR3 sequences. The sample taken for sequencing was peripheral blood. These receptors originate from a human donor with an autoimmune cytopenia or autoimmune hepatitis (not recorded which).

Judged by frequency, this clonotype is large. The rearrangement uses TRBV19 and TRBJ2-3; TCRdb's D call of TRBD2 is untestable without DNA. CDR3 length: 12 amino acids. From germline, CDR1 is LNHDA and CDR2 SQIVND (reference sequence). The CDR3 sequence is CASMDFRDTQYF.

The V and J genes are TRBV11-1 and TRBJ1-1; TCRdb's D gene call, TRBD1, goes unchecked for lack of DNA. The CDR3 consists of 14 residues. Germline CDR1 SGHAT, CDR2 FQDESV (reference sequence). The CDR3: CASSSRTGDTEAFF.

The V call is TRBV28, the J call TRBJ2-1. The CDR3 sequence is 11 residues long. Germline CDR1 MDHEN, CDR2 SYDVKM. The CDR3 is CASSLYNEQFF. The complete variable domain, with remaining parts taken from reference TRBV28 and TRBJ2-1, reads DVKVTQSSRYLVKRTGEKVFLECVQDMDHENMFWYRQDPGLGLRLIYFSYDVKMKEKGDIPEGYSVSREKKERFSLILESASTNQTSMYLCASSLYNEQFFGPGTRLTVL.

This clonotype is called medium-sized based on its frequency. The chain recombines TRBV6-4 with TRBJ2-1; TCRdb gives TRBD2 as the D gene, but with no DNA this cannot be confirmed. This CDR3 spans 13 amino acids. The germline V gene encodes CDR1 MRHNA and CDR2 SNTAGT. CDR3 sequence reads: CASSDGGSYEQFF.

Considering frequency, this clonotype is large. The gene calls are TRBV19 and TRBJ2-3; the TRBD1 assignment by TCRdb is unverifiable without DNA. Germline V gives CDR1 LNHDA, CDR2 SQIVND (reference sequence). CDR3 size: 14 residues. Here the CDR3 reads CATSRGASTDTQYF. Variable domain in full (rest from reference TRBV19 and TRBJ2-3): DGGITQSPKYLFRKEGQNVTLSCEQNLNHDAMYWYRQDPGQGLRLIYYSQIVNDFQKGDIAEGYSVSREKKESFPLTVTSAQKNPTAFYLCATSRGASTDTQYFGPGTRLTVL.

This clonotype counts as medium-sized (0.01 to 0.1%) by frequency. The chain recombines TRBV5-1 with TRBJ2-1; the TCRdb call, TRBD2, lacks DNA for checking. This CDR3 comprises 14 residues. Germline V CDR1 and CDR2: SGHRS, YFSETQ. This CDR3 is CASSFLAGDNEQFF.